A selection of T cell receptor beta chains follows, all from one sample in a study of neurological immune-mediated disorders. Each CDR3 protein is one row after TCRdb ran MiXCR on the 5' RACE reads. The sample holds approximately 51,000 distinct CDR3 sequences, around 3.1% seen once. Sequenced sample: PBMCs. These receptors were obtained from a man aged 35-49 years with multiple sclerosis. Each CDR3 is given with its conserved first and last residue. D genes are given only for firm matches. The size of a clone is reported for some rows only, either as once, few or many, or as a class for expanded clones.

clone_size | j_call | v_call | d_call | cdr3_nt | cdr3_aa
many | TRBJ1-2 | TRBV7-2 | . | TGTGCCAGCAGCTTAGGAGGGACGGAGTATGGCTACACCTTC | CASSLGGTEYGYTF
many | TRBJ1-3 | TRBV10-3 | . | TGTGCCATCAGTGAATGGGGGGGCGAAGGAAACACCATATATTTT | CAISEWGGEGNTIYF
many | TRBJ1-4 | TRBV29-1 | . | TGCAGCGTTGAAGACAGGGTCCCTAATGAAAAACTGTTTTTT | CSVEDRVPNEKLFF
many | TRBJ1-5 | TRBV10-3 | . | TGTGCCACCACGACCGGGGAAGGCAATCAGCCCCAGCATTTT | CATTTGEGNQPQHF
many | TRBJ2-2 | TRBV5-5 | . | TGTGCCAGCAGCTTGGGCTCCTTAAGGGTTACCGGGGAGCTGTTTTTT | CASSLGSLRVTGELFF
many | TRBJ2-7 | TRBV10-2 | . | TGCGCCAGCAGTGAGTCTGGCGGCGGTTACGAGCAGTACTTC | CASSESGGGYEQYF
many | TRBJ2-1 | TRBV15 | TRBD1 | TGTGCCACCAGCCCATCTAGGACAGGGGACAATGAGCAGTTCTTC | CATSPSRTGDNEQFF
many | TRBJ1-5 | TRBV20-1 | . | TGCAGTGCTGCTAAAGAACTGGGTAGCAATCAGCCCCAGCATTTT | CSAAKELGSNQPQHF
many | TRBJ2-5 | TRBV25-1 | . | TGTGCCAGCACCGACTGGGGATTGGGCGAGACCCAGTACTTC | CASTDWGLGETQYF
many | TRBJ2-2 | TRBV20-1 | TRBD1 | TGCAGTGCTGGGGACAGATCCTCCGGTTTTGGGGAGCTGTTTTTT | CSAGDRSSGFGELFF
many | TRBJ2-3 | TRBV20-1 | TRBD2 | TGCAGTGCTAGCAGGGCGGGGGGGCCGATAGATACGCAGTATTTT | CSASRAGGPIDTQYF
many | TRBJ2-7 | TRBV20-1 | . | TGCAGTGCTAGTATCTCCAAAGCGCCGGGCGAGCAGTACTTC | CSASISKAPGEQYF
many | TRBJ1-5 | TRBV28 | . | TGTGCCAGCAGTTCGAGGGTCCTCGGGGGCAATCAGCCCCAGCATTTT | CASSSRVLGGNQPQHF
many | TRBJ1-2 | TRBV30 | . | TGTGCCTGGAGTGCTAACGCCGGGACATACTATGGCTACACCTTC | CAWSANAGTYYGYTF
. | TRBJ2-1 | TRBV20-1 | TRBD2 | TGCAGTGTTGGGACTAGCGGCAATGAGCAGTTCTTC | CSVGTSGNEQFF
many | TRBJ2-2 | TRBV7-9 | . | TGTGCCAGTCGGGCAGGATACACCGGGGAGCTGTTTTTT | CASRAGYTGELFF
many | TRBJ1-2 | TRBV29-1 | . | TGCAGCGTTGTTGGCAGGGGACAATATGGCTACACCTTC | CSVVGRGQYGYTF
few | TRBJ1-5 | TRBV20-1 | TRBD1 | TGCAGTGCTAGAGAATCCAGGGGGTCTCAGCCCCAGCATTTT | CSARESRGSQPQHF
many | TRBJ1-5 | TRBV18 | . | TGTGCCAGCTCACCGGACAGACTCAATCAGCCCCAGCATTTT | CASSPDRLNQPQHF
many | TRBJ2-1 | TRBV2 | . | TGTGCCAGCAAGCCGGGCAGCCCGAGCTCCTACAATGAGCAGTTCTTC | CASKPGSPSSYNEQFF
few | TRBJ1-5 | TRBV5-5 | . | TGTGCCAGCAGCATGATGAGCAATCAGCCCCAGCATTTT | CASSMMSNQPQHF
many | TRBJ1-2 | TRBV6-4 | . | TGTGCCAGCAGTGGCCCGGGGAACTATGGCTACACCTTC | CASSGPGNYGYTF
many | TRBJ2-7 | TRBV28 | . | TGTGCCAGCAGTACAGGGCACTCCTACGAGCAGTACTTC | CASSTGHSYEQYF
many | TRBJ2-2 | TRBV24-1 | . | TGTGCCACCAGTGACGTCGGGTTCACCGGGGAGCTGTTTTTT | CATSDVGFTGELFF
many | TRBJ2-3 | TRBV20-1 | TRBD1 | TGCAGTGCAGACAGGGGTAATACGCAGTATTTT | CSADRGNTQYF
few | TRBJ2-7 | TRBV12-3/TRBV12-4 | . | TGTGCCAGCAGTTTATCCCGAACTTACGAGCAGTACTTC | CASSLSRTYEQYF
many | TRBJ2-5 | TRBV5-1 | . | TGCGCCAGCAGCTTGGGTCCCGCTGGGGAGGAGACCCAGTACTTC | CASSLGPAGEETQYF
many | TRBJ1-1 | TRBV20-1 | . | TGCAGTGCTCGTGGCGGTCTGAACACTGAAGCTTTCTTT | CSARGGLNTEAFF
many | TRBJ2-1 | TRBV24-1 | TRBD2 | TGTGCCACCAGTGACTTCACTAGCGTCGCCTACAATGAGCAGTTCTTC | CATSDFTSVAYNEQFF
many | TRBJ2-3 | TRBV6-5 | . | TGTGCCAGCAGTTTCCTCGGCACGCAGTATTTT | CASSFLGTQYF
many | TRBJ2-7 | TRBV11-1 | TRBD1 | TGTGCCAGCAGCTCATCCTCAGGGGGCGTCTACGAGCAGTACTTC | CASSSSSGGVYEQYF
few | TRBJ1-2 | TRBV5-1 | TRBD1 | TGCGCCAGCAGCCTGGGACAGAAATCGACCCCGGCCTTCTATGGCTACACCTTC | CASSLGQKSTPAFYGYTF
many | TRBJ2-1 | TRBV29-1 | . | TGCAGCGTTGAAGATTACAATGAGCAGTTCTTC | CSVEDYNEQFF
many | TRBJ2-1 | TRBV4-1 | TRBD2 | TGCGCCAGCAGCGCCAGCGGGGGCCGCTACAATGAGCAGTTCTTC | CASSASGGRYNEQFF
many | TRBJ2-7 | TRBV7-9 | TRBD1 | TGTGCCAGCAGCTCCAACAGGGGAGCGACCTACGAGCAGTACTTC | CASSSNRGATYEQYF
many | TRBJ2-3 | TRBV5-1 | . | TGCGCCAGCAGCTCCACCTTAAACAGGGCCGATACGCAGTATTTT | CASSSTLNRADTQYF
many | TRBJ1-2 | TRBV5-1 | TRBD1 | TGCGCCAGCAGTTCAGGGGGCGACTATGGCTACACCTTC | CASSSGGDYGYTF
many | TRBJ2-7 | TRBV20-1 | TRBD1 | TGCAGTGCTGGAACAGGGGAGAGCTCCTACGAGCAGTACTTC | CSAGTGESSYEQYF
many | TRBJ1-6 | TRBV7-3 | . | TGTGCCAGCAGAACGCCCGGGACACACGTCCACTTT | CASRTPGTHVHF
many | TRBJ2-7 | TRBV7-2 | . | TGTGCCAGCAGGGTCGGGGTCTACGAGCAGTACTTC | CASRVGVYEQYF
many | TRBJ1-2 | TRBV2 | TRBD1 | TGTGCCAGCAATTCAGGGGGAGGCTATGGCTACACCTTC | CASNSGGGYGYTF
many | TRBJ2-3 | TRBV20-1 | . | TGCAGTGCCCCAGCGGCTGGAGATACGCAGTATTTT | CSAPAAGDTQYF